This T cell receptor (beta chain) stems from a study of blood T cell repertoires in COVID-19. Turning to the study itself: The origin of the acute and convalescent COVID-19 samples was the United States, Italy and Spain. In each case, the material was cDNA or gDNA derived from T cells, B-cell-depleted T cells, or PBMCs.

In the original processing: Quantification of nucleated cells was approximated via reference gene primer amplification. Produced via immunoSEQ multiplex PCR; TCRdb's table is partial and in-frame only. From that table come the V and J calls and clone size; the DNA was used to work out D and trimming. The data show 86,000 or so clones, with more than 75% seen just once and 1.2% held by the top ten. Germline CDR1 is MDHEN and CDR2 is SYDVKM. There are 14 residues in the CDR3. J gave up 4 bases and V 6 bases, and 2 bases lay outside the gene matches. What was sequenced was peripheral blood. This sequence joins TRBV28 and TRBJ2-1; 11 bases line up with TRBD2. The origin of this receptor is a woman aged 80 or over with acute or convalescent COVID-19. CDR3 nucleotides: TGTGCCAGCAGCGGGACTAGCGGATACAATGAGCAGTTCTTC. Amino acids: CASSGTSGYNEQFF.